Below are 25 T cell receptor beta chains sequenced from a single sample in a study of cytomegalovirus exposure and HLA in healthy donors. It was with 60 Vbeta and 13 Jbeta primers that the PCR ran. TCRdb's table, derived via immunoSEQ multiplex PCR, lists solely in-frame clones and lacks some. The table lists roughly 52,000 clones, 50% to 70% of them singletons. Sample: PBMCs. The receptors shown here come from a human donor in good health.

This chain joins TRBV7-9 and TRBJ2-5; D gene uncertain. Trimming removed 5 bases at V and 2 bases at J, with 9 bases between. The germline gives CDR1 SEHNR, CDR2 FQNEAQ (reference sequence). This CDR3 spans 13 amino acids. CDR3 protein: CASSPPSQETQYF. Written as DNA, the CDR3 is TGTGCCAGCAGCCCCCCCAGTCAAGAGACCCAGTACTTC.

V and J are TRBV9 and TRBJ1-4, with D perhaps TRBD1 (6 bases). V was trimmed by 4 bases and J by 7 bases, leaving 8 bases between them. The CDR3 loop spans 12 amino acids. Germline CDR1 reads SGDLS; CDR2 reads YYNGEE. The CDR3 reads CASSPQGEKLFF. CDR3 nucleotide sequence: TGTGCCAGCAGCCCACAGGGTGAAAAACTGTTTTTT. Variable domain in full (rest from reference TRBV9 and TRBJ1-4): DSGVTQTPKHLITATGQRVTLRCSPRSGDLSVYWYQQSLDQGLQFLIQYYNGEERAKGNILERFSAQQFPDLHSELNLSSLELGDSALYFCASSPQGEKLFFGSGTQLSVL.

The chain joins TRBV7-2 to TRBJ1-1, with a weak D call TRBD1 (5 bases). Trimming removed 2 bases at V and 5 bases at J, with 15 bases between. CDR3 size: 15 residues. Germline loops: CDR1 SGHTA, CDR2 FQGNSA. The CDR3 reads CASSLLTGGRTEAFF. The CDR3, as DNA: TGTGCCAGCAGCTTACTGACGGGGGGGAGGACTGAAGCTTTCTTT. The whole variable domain, remainder taken from reference TRBV7-2 and TRBJ1-1, is GAGVSQSPSNKVTEKGKDVELRCDPISGHTALYWYRQSLGQGLEFLIYFQGNSAPDKSGLPSDRFSAERTGGSVSTLTIQRTQQEDSAVYLCASSLLTGGRTEAFFGQGTRLTVV.

The gene calls are TRBV5-1 and TRBJ2-2; 10 bases are a match to TRBD2. Germline-derived CDR1 and CDR2 are SGHRS and YFSETQ. The CDR3 is 20 amino acids. The trim removed 5 bases at V and 0 bases at J, leaving 16 bases unmatched. This chain's CDR3 is CASSKEELAGDNSNTGELFF. Written as DNA, the CDR3 is TGCGCCAGCAGTAAAGAGGAGCTAGCGGGAGACAACTCGAACACCGGGGAGCTGTTTTTT. Together with reference TRBV5-1 and TRBJ2-2, the CDR3 gives the full variable domain: KAGVTQTPRYLIKTRGQQVTLSCSPISGHRSVSWYQQTPGQGLQFLFEYFSETQRNKGNFPGRFSGRQFSNSRSEMNVSTLELGDSALYLCASSKEELAGDNSNTGELFFGEGSRLTVL.

This clone was recorded a few times. The chain joins TRBV13 to TRBJ1-4; D might be TRBD1 (6 bases). V lost 4 bases to trimming and J lost 10 bases, with 22 bases between them. Germline values: CDR1 PRHDT, CDR2 FYEKMQ (reference sequence). The CDR3 extends over 16 amino acids. The CDR3 DNA reads as TGTGCCAGCAGCTATGCATTAGGGGGTTTTATAGGAAAACTGTTTTTT. Residues: CASSYALGGFIGKLFF. The full variable domain, rest sourced from reference TRBV13 and TRBJ1-4, is AAGVIQSPRHLIKEKRETATLKCYPIPRHDTVYWYQQGPGQDPQFLISFYEKMQSDKGSIPDRFSAQQFSDYHSELNMSSLELGDSALYFCASSYALGGFIGKLFFGSGTQLSVL.

This clone was seen a handful of times. The chain joins TRBV19 to TRBJ2-2; possible D gene TRBD2, 5 bases. Germline loops: CDR1 LNHDA, CDR2 SQIVND (reference sequence). With 3 bases removed from V and 5 bases from J, the gap between germline ends came to 13 bases. This CDR3 spans 15 amino acids. The CDR3 loop is CASSMTPDSTGELFF. The CDR3 nucleotides read TGTGCCAGTAGTATGACGCCGGACTCGACCGGGGAGCTGTTTTTT.

This clone was seen a handful of times. CDR3 sequence: CASSTGTGGAGTEAFF. The CDR3 coding sequence is TGCGCCAGCAGTACCGGGACAGGGGGGGCTGGGACTGAAGCTTTCTTT. The chain couples TRBV10-1 to TRBJ1-1, with 11 bases matching TRBD1. CDR3 length: 16 amino acids. V lost 5 bases and J lost 5; bases outside the gene matches: 10. Per the germline V gene, CDR1 is WNHNN and CDR2 is SYGVQD (reference sequence).

The chain is built from TRBV5-6 and TRBJ1-5; D not resolved. V was shortened by 2 bases and J by 0 bases, with 12 bases between the two germline ends. This CDR3 has 16 residues. Germline loops: CDR1 SGHDT, CDR2 YYEEEE. The CDR3 loop is CASSFYGRTSNQPQHF. The CDR3, as DNA: TGTGCCAGCAGCTTTTATGGTAGAACTAGCAATCAGCCCCAGCATTTT.

The rearrangement joins TRBV27 to TRBJ2-4; possibly TRBD1 for D (6 bases). The V end lost 11 bases, the J end lost 3 bases, and 14 bases lay between the germline ends. The V gene's germline CDR1 is MNHEY and CDR2 SMNVEV (reference sequence). The CDR3 has 13 amino acids. The CDR3 here is CALRDRLKNIQYF. In nucleotides, the CDR3 is TGTGCCTTACGAGACAGGCTCAAAAACATTCAGTACTTC.

This chain connects TRBV19 to TRBJ1-2; D is possibly TRBD1 (6 bases). V dropped 6 bases and J dropped 8 bases, with 16 bases sitting between them. The length of the CDR3 is 13 residues. CDR1 LNHDA and CDR2 SQIVND come from the germline V gene (reference sequence). The CDR3 sequence is CASRKQGLGGYTF. The CDR3 region has the DNA TGTGCCAGTAGGAAACAGGGTTTAGGGGGCTACACCTTC.

The CDR3: CASSFRGQSTEAFF. The CDR3 DNA is TGCGCCAGCAGCTTCAGGGGGCAGTCCACTGAAGCTTTCTTT. This sequence joins TRBV5-1 and TRBJ1-1; 8 bases agree with TRBD1. Germline V lookup: CDR1 SGHRS, CDR2 YFSETQ. Trimming at V came to 2 bases and at J to 4 bases, leaving 4 bases not matched to a gene. This CDR3 has 14 amino acids.

The rearrangement uses TRBV5-1 and TRBJ1-1; a possible D gene is TRBD1 (6 bases). The CDR3 contains 13 residues. The germline V gene has CDR1 SGHRS and CDR2 YFSETQ. V lost 4 bases, J lost 3 bases, and 10 bases lay in between. The CDR3 sequence: CASSATGHTEAFF. In nucleotides, the CDR3 is TGCGCCAGCAGCGCTACAGGGCACACTGAAGCTTTCTTT.

This chain connects TRBV6-1 to TRBJ2-1; the D gene is possibly TRBD2 (5 bases). Germline V gene data show CDR1 as MNHNS and CDR2 as SASEGT. V lost 1 base, J lost 8 bases, and 9 bases lay in between. The CDR3 is made up of 13 amino acids. DNA for the CDR3: TGTGCCAGCAGTGAAGGTAGACTACATGAGCAGTTCTTC. Its translation: CASSEGRLHEQFF.

The chain uses TRBV7-9 and TRBJ2-3, with 8 positions matching TRBD2. After removal of 1 base from V and 3 bases from J, the junction contained 12 bases not matched to a gene. This CDR3 spans 18 amino acids. CDR1 and CDR2 from the germline V gene are SEHNR and FQNEAQ (reference sequence). The CDR3 is CASSLGGGGGSGTDTQYF. DNA of the CDR3: TGTGCCAGCAGCTTAGGTGGCGGCGGGGGGTCGGGTACAGATACGCAGTATTTT.

This clone has a handful of counts. The chain uses TRBV6-1 and TRBJ2-7; 11 bases align to TRBD1. Per germline, CDR1 MNHNS and CDR2 SASEGT. V lost 7 bases to trimming and J lost 5 bases; unmatched junction nucleotides: 7. CDR3 length: 14 residues. DNA of the CDR3: TGTGCCAGCAACTCCGGGACAGGGGGGAACGAGCAGTACTTC. Its translation is CASNSGTGGNEQYF.

The V and J genes are TRBV5-6 and TRBJ2-3, with D uncertain. The CDR3 is 12 amino acids. Germline V gene data show CDR1 as SGHDT and CDR2 as YYEEEE. Trimming shortened V by 0 bases and J by 9 bases, and 8 bases separated the two germline ends. The CDR3 region is CASSLVAQTQYF. The CDR3 nucleotides read TGTGCCAGCAGCTTGGTAGCTCAAACGCAGTATTTT.

As regards this clone: The same CDR3 also results from other DNA sequences found in this sample. The CDR3 DNA is TGTGCCTGGAGCTCCATCTACCCGGACAGGGGGTACGAGCAGTACTTC. Amino acid sequence: CAWSSIYPDRGYEQYF. This chain connects TRBV30 to TRBJ2-7; TRBD1 matches at 10 bases. Trimming took 3 bases from V and 4 from J; bases not matched to a gene: 12. The germline V gene has CDR1 GTSNPN and CDR2 SVGIG (reference sequence). This CDR3 is built from 16 residues.

This rearrangement joins TRBV7-8 to TRBJ1-2; D may be TRBD1 (5 bases). The V end was cut by 2 bases, the J end by 8 bases, with 12 bases between. Germline CDR1 SGHVS, CDR2 FQNEAQ. This CDR3 is built from 13 residues. DNA of the CDR3: TGTGCCAGCAGCTTAAGCAGGGTGGAGGGCTACACCTTC. It codes for CASSLSRVEGYTF.

This clone showed up just a few times. This chain joins TRBV5-1 and TRBJ1-1; 8 bases line up with TRBD1. The CDR3 runs 14 residues. The trim removed 0 bases at V and 11 bases at J, leaving 9 bases unmatched. Germline V lookup: CDR1 SGHRS, CDR2 YFSETQ. The CDR3 protein is CASSLGQGASVAFF. The CDR3 DNA reads TGCGCCAGCAGCTTGGGTCAGGGGGCGAGTGTGGCTTTCTTT. The variable domain in full, with the rest retrieved from reference TRBV5-1 and TRBJ1-1, is KAGVTQTPRYLIKTRGQQVTLSCSPISGHRSVSWYQQTPGQGLQFLFEYFSETQRNKGNFPGRFSGRQFSNSRSEMNVSTLELGDSALYLCASSLGQGASVAFFGQGTRLTVV.

The chain joins TRBV6-5 to TRBJ1-1; TRBD1 matches at 9 bases. The CDR3 runs 14 residues. Unmatched junction bases numbered 10, after V lost 6 bases and J lost 8 bases. Germline lookup yields CDR1 MNHEY and CDR2 SVGAGI. The CDR3 loop is CASRLDRGKLEAFF. The CDR3 DNA is TGTGCCAGCAGATTGGACAGGGGCAAGCTAGAAGCTTTCTTT.

V is TRBV5-6 and J is TRBJ2-1; weak D call: TRBD1 (6 bases). In germline, CDR1 is SGHDT, CDR2 YYEEEE. This CDR3 is 13 amino acids long. Trimming took off 6 bases at V and 5 bases at J, with 12 bases between the two ends. CDR3 coding DNA: TGTGCCAGCATATTGTCAGGGGACAATGAGCAGTTCTTC. Translating it yields CASILSGDNEQFF. Combining the CDR3 with reference TRBV5-6 and TRBJ2-1 gives the whole variable domain DAGVTQSPTHLIKTRGQQVTLRCSPKSGHDTVSWYQQALGQGPQFIFQYYEEEERQRGNFPDRFSGHQFPNYSSELNVNALLLGDSALYLCASILSGDNEQFFGPGTRLTVL.

The chain links TRBV7-2 to TRBJ1-2; 8 positions match TRBD1. After removal of 5 bases from V and 2 bases from J, the junction contained 4 bases not matched to a gene. The CDR3 contains 14 residues. The germline gives CDR1 SGHTA, CDR2 FQGNSA. The CDR3 DNA sequence: TGTGCCAGCAGCGAGACAGGGGTCAACTATGGCTACACCTTC. As protein: CASSETGVNYGYTF.

This chain links TRBV9 with TRBJ2-4, with 10 nucleotides matching TRBD2. The germline V gene has CDR1 SGDLS and CDR2 YYNGEE. Germline trimming cut 3 bases from V and 6 bases from J; bases unmatched to any gene: 6. This CDR3 has 15 residues. The CDR3 DNA follows: TGTGCCAGCAGCGCTCAGACTAGCGGGCCAAACATTCAGTACTTC. This encodes CASSAQTSGPNIQYF. The full variable domain, its missing parts supplied by reference TRBV9 and TRBJ2-4, is DSGVTQTPKHLITATGQRVTLRCSPRSGDLSVYWYQQSLDQGLQFLIQYYNGEERAKGNILERFSAQQFPDLHSELNLSSLELGDSALYFCASSAQTSGPNIQYFGAGTRLSVL.

This chain uses TRBV5-6 with TRBJ2-5, with a weak D call TRBD2 (5 bases). CDR1 SGHDT and CDR2 YYEEEE come from the germline V gene. V was trimmed by 3 bases and J by 3 bases, leaving 18 bases between them. The CDR3 is 16 residues long. The DNA of the CDR3 is TGTGCCAGCAGCTCCTTTTGGCTAGCTGATAAAGAGACCCAGTACTTC. Translated: CASSSFWLADKETQYF.

V and J are TRBV5-1 and TRBJ2-1, with a tentative D call TRBD2 (6 bases). The V end lost 1 base, the J end lost 1 base, and 12 bases lay between the germline ends. The CDR3 runs to 16 residues. The V gene's germline CDR1 is SGHRS and CDR2 YFSETQ. The CDR3 is CASSLSGSASYNEQFF. The CDR3, as DNA: TGCGCCAGCAGCTTGTCCGGGAGCGCATCCTACAATGAGCAGTTCTTC.